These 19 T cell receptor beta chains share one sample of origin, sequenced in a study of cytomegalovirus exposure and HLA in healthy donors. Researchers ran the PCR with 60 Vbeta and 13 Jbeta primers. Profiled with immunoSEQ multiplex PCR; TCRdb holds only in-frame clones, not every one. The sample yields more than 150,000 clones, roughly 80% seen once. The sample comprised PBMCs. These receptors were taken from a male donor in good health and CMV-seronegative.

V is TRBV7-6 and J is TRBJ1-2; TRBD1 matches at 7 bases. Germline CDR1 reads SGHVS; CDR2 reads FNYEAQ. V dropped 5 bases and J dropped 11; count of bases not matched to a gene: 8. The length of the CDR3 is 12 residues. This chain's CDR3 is CASSADRVMYTF. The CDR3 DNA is TGTGCCAGCAGCGCCGACAGGGTTATGTACACCTTC.

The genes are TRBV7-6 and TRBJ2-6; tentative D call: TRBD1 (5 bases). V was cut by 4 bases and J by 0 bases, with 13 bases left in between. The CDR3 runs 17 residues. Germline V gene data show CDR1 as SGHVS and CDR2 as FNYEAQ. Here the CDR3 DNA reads TGTGCCAGCAGCTCCAATTACAGGACCTCTGGGGCCAACGTCCTGACTTTC. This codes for CASSSNYRTSGANVLTF.

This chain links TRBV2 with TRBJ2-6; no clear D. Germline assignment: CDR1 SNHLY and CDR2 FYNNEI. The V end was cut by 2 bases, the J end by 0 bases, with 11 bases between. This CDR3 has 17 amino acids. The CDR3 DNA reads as TGTGCCAGCAGTGAATGGCAGGTGAACTCTGGGGCCAACGTCCTGACTTTC. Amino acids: CASSEWQVNSGANVLTF.

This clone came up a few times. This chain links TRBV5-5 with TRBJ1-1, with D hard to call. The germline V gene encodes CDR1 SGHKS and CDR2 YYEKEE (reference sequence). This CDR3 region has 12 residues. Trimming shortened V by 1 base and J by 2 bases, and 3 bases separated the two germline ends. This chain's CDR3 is CASSLYNTEAFF. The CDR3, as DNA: TGTGCCAGCAGCTTGTATAACACTGAAGCTTTCTTT. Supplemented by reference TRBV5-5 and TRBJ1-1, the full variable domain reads DAGVTQSPTHLIKTRGQQVTLRCSPISGHKSVSWYQQVLGQGPQFIFQYYEKEERGRGNFPDRFSARQFPNYSSELNVNALLLGDSALYLCASSLYNTEAFFGQGTRLTVV.

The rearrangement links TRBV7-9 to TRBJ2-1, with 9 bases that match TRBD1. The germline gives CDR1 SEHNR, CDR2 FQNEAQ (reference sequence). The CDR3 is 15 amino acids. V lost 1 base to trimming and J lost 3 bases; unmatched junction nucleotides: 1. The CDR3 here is CASSLVGQGYNEQFF. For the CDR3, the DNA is TGTGCCAGCAGCTTAGTGGGACAGGGCTACAATGAGCAGTTCTTC.

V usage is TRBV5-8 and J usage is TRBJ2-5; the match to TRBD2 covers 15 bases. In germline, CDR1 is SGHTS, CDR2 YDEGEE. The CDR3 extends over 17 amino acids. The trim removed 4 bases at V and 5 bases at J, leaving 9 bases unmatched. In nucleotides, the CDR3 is TGTGCCAGCAGCACCGGGACTAGCGGGAGGCCCCGGGAGACCCAGTACTTC. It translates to CASSTGTSGRPRETQYF. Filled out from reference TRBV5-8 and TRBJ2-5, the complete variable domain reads EAGVTQSPTHLIKTRGQQATLRCSPISGHTSVYWYQQALGLGLQFLLWYDEGEERNRGNFPPRFSGRQFPNYSSELNVNALELEDSALYLCASSTGTSGRPRETQYFGPGTRLLVL.

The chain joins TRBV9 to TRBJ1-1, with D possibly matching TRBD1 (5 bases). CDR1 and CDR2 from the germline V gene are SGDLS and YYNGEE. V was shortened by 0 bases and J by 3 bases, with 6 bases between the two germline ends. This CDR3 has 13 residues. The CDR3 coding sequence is TGTGCCAGCAGCGTAGCAGGGTACACTGAAGCTTTCTTT. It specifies CASSVAGYTEAFF.

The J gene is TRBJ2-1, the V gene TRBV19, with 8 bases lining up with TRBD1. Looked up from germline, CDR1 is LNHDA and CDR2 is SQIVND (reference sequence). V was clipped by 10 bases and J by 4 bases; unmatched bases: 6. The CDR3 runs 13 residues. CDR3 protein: CATQGAGYNEQFF. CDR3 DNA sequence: TGTGCCACTCAGGGGGCAGGGTACAATGAGCAGTTCTTC.

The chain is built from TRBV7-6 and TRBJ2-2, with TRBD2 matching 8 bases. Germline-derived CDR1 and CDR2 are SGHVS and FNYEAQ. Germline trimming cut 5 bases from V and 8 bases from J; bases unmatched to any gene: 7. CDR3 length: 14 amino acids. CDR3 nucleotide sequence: TGTGCCAGCAGCAGAGGACTAGCATCGGGGGAGCTGTTTTTT. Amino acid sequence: CASSRGLASGELFF.

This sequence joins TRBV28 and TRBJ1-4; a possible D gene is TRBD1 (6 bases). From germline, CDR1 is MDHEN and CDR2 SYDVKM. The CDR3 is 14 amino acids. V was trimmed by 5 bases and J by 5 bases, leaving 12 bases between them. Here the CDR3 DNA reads TGTGCCAGCAGTGGGGGCAGGTGGAATGAAAAACTGTTTTTT. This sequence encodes CASSGGRWNEKLFF. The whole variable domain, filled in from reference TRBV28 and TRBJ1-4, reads DVKVTQSSRYLVKRTGEKVFLECVQDMDHENMFWYRQDPGLGLRLIYFSYDVKMKEKGDIPEGYSVSREKKERFSLILESASTNQTSMYLCASSGGRWNEKLFFGSGTQLSVL.

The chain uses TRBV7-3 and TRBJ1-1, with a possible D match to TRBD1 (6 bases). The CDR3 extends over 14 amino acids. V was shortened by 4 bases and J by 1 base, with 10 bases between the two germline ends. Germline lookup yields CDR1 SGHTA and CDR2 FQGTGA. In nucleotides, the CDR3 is TGTGCCAGCAGCTCACAAGGGGGGAACACTGAAGCTTTCTTT. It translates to CASSSQGGNTEAFF.

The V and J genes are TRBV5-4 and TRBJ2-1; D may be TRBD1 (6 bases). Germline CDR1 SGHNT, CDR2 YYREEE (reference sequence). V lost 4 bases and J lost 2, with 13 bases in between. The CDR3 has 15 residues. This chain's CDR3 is CASSASGHPYNEQFF. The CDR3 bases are TGTGCCAGCAGCGCCTCGGGACATCCCTACAATGAGCAGTTCTTC.

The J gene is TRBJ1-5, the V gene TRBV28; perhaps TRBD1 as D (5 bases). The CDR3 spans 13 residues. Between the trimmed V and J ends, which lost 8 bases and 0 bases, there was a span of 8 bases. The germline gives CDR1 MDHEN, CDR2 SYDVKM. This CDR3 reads CASLDSSNQPQHF. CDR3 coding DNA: TGTGCCAGCCTTGACAGTAGCAATCAGCCCCAGCATTTT.

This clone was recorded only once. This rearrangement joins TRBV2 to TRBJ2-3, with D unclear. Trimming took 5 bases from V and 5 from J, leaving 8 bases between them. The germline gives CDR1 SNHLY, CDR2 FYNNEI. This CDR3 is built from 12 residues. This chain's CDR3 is CASSTGGDTQYF. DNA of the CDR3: TGTGCCAGCAGTACGGGTGGAGATACGCAGTATTTT. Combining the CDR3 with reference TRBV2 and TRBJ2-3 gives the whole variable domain EPEVTQTPSHQVTQMGQEVILRCVPISNHLYFYWYRQILGQKVEFLVSFYNNEISEKSEIFDDQFSVERPDGSNFTLKIRSTKLEDSAMYFCASSTGGDTQYFGPGTRLTVL.

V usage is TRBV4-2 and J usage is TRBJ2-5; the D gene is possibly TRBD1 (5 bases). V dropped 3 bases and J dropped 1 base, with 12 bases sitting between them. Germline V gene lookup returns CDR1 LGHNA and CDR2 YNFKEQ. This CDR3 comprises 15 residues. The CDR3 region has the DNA TGTGCCAGCAGCCACACTACAGGAGTCCAAGAGACCCAGTACTTC. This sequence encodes CASSHTTGVQETQYF.

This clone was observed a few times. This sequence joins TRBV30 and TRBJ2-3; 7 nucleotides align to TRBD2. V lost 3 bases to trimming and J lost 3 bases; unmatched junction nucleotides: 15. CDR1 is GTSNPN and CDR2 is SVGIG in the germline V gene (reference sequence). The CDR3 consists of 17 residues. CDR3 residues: CAWRPFGGRIGTDTQYF. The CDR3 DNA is TGTGCCTGGAGACCTTTCGGCGGGAGAATAGGTACAGATACGCAGTATTTT.

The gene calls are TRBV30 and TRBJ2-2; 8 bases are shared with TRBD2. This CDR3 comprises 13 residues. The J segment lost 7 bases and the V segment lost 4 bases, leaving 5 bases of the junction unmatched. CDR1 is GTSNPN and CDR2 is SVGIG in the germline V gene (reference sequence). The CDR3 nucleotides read TGTGCCTGGAAGCGGGAGCGGAACGGGGAGCTGTTTTTT. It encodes CAWKRERNGELFF.

As DNA, the CDR3 is TGTGCCAGCAACACCCCAGGGTCCCAAGAGACCCAGTACTTC. It yields the protein CASNTPGSQETQYF. The chain links TRBV28 to TRBJ2-5, with D perhaps TRBD1 (5 bases). CDR3 length equals 14 residues. V gave up 7 bases and J gave up 1 base, with 13 bases separating them. Looked up from germline, CDR1 is MDHEN and CDR2 is SYDVKM.

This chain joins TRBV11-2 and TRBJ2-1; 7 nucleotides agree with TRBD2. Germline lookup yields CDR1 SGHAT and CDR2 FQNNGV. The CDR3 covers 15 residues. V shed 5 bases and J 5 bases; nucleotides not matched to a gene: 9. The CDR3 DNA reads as TGTGCCAGCAGCAAAAGTGGGCTAGCGGACAATGAGCAGTTCTTC. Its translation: CASSKSGLADNEQFF.